Listed here are 30 T cell receptor beta chains from one sample, sequenced in a study of blood T cells in healthy people across ages. Together with a sample-barcoded 5' primer, a J-beta primer mix was included in a second PCR lasting about 6 to 11 cycles. Using its own MiXCR run on the 5' RACE reads, TCRdb lists one record per CDR3 protein. Of 850,000 to 1,000,000 distinct CDR3 sequences in the sample, just over 50% were seen once. What was sequenced was blood. These receptors all come from a woman between 55 and 75 years old in good health.

V usage is TRBV29-1 and J usage is TRBJ1-2; unclear D gene. CDR1 is SQVTM and CDR2 is ANQGSEA in the germline V gene. V lost 1 base and J 7 bases, leaving 22 bases between the germline ends. This CDR3 is built from 16 residues. DNA for the CDR3: TGCAGCGTTGAAGCCGCGGTGGGAGGCAGGTCTCCTGGCTACACCTTC. This codes for CSVEAAVGGRSPGYTF.

This CDR3 is CASSFLSRNEQFF. CDR3 sequence (DNA): TGTGCCAGCAGCTTCCTTAGCCGCAATGAGCAGTTCTTC. The chain carries TRBV5-6 and TRBJ2-1; D is uncertain. This CDR3 spans 13 amino acids. The V gene's germline CDR1 is SGHDT and CDR2 YYEEEE. V lost 2 bases to trimming and J lost 6 bases, with 9 bases between them.

This chain links TRBV3-1 with TRBJ1-1, with D perhaps matching TRBD1 (5 bases). Germline CDR1 LGHDT, CDR2 YNNKEL (reference sequence). The CDR3 covers 13 residues. Deletions cut 4 bases from V and 6 bases from J, with 12 bases between. CDR3 coding DNA: TGTGCCAGCAGCCGCGGGGGAAACTCTGAAGCTTTCTTT. Translating gives CASSRGGNSEAFF.

The chain joins TRBV10-3 to TRBJ2-1; D assignment may be TRBD1 or TRBD2 (5 bases each). The CDR3 extends over 15 amino acids. Trimming stripped 5 bases from V and 9 bases from J, with 20 bases between. The germline gives CDR1 ENHRY, CDR2 SYGVKD. CDR3 bases: TGTGCCATCAGTCGGACACTAGGACCCGCTGGTGAGCAGTTCTTC. This sequence encodes CAISRTLGPAGEQFF.

In its sample, this clonotype was seen a few times. The chain carries TRBV28 and TRBJ2-3; D might be TRBD1 (6 bases). Germline CDR1 and CDR2: MDHEN and SYDVKM. V lost 6 bases, J lost 4 bases, and 11 bases lay in between. The CDR3 contains 13 residues. The CDR3 here is CASRYTGSDTQYF. CDR3 nucleotide sequence: TGTGCCAGCAGATACACAGGGTCAGATACGCAGTATTTT.

V gene TRBV6-5 combines with J gene TRBJ1-2; no reliable D call. This CDR3 has 14 residues. Germline CDR1 is MNHEY and CDR2 is SVGAGI. V lost 2 bases, J lost 4 bases, and 11 bases lay in between. The CDR3 DNA is TGTGCCAGCAGTTACGATGGGGAAGTCTATGGCTACACCTTC. It codes for CASSYDGEVYGYTF.

The rearrangement uses TRBV5-1 and TRBJ1-1, with a weak D call TRBD1 (5 bases). This CDR3 spans 17 amino acids. In germline, CDR1 is SGHRS, CDR2 YFSETQ. V was pared by 2 bases and J by 3 bases, with 20 bases between. The CDR3 DNA sequence: TGCGCCAGCAGCTTACCGGGTCAGGGCGATTTGGACACTGAAGCTTTCTTT. Translated: CASSLPGQGDLDTEAFF.

The rearrangement joins TRBV30 to TRBJ1-4, with D maybe TRBD1 (6 bases). This CDR3 has 14 amino acids. The V end lost 4 bases, the J end lost 4 bases, and 13 bases lay between the germline ends. CDR1 is GTSNPN and CDR2 is SVGIG in the germline V gene (reference sequence). The CDR3 sequence is CAWTSGALNEKLFF. CDR3 coding DNA: TGTGCCTGGACGTCGGGGGCACTTAATGAAAAACTGTTTTTT.

This sequence joins TRBV20-1 and TRBJ2-1, with D tentatively TRBD2 (6 bases). The CDR3 runs 13 residues. The V and J ends lost 3 bases and 7 bases respectively, with 13 bases between them. CDR1 and CDR2 from the germline V gene are DFQATT and SNEGSKA (reference sequence). CDR3 sequence reads: CSASPTRGNEQFF. DNA of the CDR3: TGCAGTGCTAGTCCTACTCGGGGGAATGAGCAGTTCTTC.

The V call is TRBV3-1, the J call TRBJ2-3; 7 bases are shared with TRBD1. CDR1 LGHDT and CDR2 YNNKEL come from the germline V gene (reference sequence). V lost 6 bases to trimming and J lost 0 bases; unmatched junction nucleotides: 6. The CDR3 totals 15 residues. Here the CDR3 reads CASREGGSSTDTQYF. The CDR3 DNA reads as TGTGCCAGCAGGGAAGGGGGCTCCAGCACAGATACGCAGTATTTT.

This clonotype has a handful of counts. This chain links TRBV7-2 with TRBJ2-4; the D gene could be TRBD1 or TRBD2 (5 bases each). V was cut by 1 base and J by 6 bases, with 13 bases left in between. The CDR3 spans 15 residues. Looked up from germline, CDR1 is SGHTA and CDR2 is FQGNSA. This chain's CDR3 is CASSLGGRERNIQYF. CDR3 DNA sequence: TGTGCCAGCAGCTTAGGGGGCAGGGAGAGAAACATTCAGTACTTC.

Ten or more counts support this clonotype. The rearrangement links TRBV4-1 to TRBJ2-7; 12 bases line up with TRBD2. CDR1 and CDR2 from the germline V gene are MGHRA and YSYEKL. This CDR3 is built from 15 residues. The ends lost 1 base at V and 7 bases at J; junction bases unmatched: 5. The CDR3: CASSQGTSGRREQYF. DNA of the CDR3: TGCGCCAGCAGCCAAGGCACTAGCGGGAGGCGTGAGCAGTACTTC.

A remark on this clonotype: Mismatch with germline at one junction end may stem from a read error. This rearrangement joins TRBV2 to TRBJ1-2; D unclear. The CDR3 spans 15 residues. In germline, CDR1 is SNHLY, CDR2 FYNNEI. The chain's CDR3 is CASSEDRTRGYGYTF. In DNA, the CDR3 is TGTGCCAGCAGCGAAGACCGAACCCGTGGCTATGGCTACACCTTC.

CDR3 sequence reads: CASSQDRVFGEETQYF. As DNA, the CDR3 is TGCGCCAGCAGCCAAGACAGGGTCTTCGGGGAAGAGACCCAGTACTTC. The chain is built from TRBV4-3 and TRBJ2-5, with D tentatively TRBD1 or TRBD2 (5 bases each). The V and J ends lost 0 bases and 3 bases respectively, with 14 bases between them. The CDR3 has 16 residues. Per the germline V gene, CDR1 is LGHNA and CDR2 is YSLEER.

The chain uses TRBV12-3 or TRBV12-4 and TRBJ2-3; TRBD2 agrees at 9 bases. The CDR3 runs 14 residues. The V segment lost 7 bases and the J segment 3 bases; nucleotides outside the gene matches: 5. Here the CDR3 DNA reads TGTGCCAGCATCTATAGCGGGAGTACAGATACGCAGTATTTT. Residues: CASIYSGSTDTQYF.

This clonotype came up a few times. The chain links TRBV20-1 to TRBJ1-6; the match to TRBD1 covers 7 bases. The CDR3 covers 14 residues. Germline V lookup: CDR1 DFQATT, CDR2 SNEGSKA (reference sequence). Trimming cost V 7 bases and J 7 bases; bases outside gene matches: 10. CDR3 sequence: CSVPPGQYNSPLHF. CDR3 coding DNA: TGCAGTGTACCCCCGGGACAGTACAATTCACCCCTCCACTTT.

The chain has TRBV28 and TRBJ2-7; 9 bases line up with TRBD1. V shed 0 bases and J 3 bases; nucleotides not matched to a gene: 6. This CDR3 region has 16 residues. The V gene's germline CDR1 is MDHEN and CDR2 SYDVKM. The CDR3 region has the DNA TGTGCCAGCAGTTTATGGGGGACAGGGCGAAGCTACGAGCAGTACTTC. Its translation is CASSLWGTGRSYEQYF.

This clonotype has just a few counts. This chain joins TRBV29-1 and TRBJ1-2; 10 bases map to TRBD1. The CDR3 has 14 amino acids. V lost 4 bases and J lost 6; bases outside the gene matches: 8. Germline CDR1 is SQVTM and CDR2 is ANQGSEA. The CDR3 reads CSVGSRQGANGYTF. CDR3 in DNA: TGCAGCGTTGGGTCCCGACAGGGGGCGAATGGCTACACCTTC.

This clonotype came up once. The chain couples TRBV16 to TRBJ2-1; 7 bases are a match to TRBD2. This CDR3 has 14 residues. The ends lost 3 bases at V and 6 bases at J; junction bases unmatched: 5. Per germline, CDR1 KGHSY and CDR2 FQNENV. CDR3 nucleotide sequence: TGTGCCAGCAGCCAGTCTAGCGGTTCCAATGAGCAGTTCTTC. Protein product: CASSQSSGSNEQFF. The full variable domain, in which reference TRBV16 and TRBJ2-1 provide the parts outside the CDR3, is GEEVAQTPKHLVRGEGQKAKLYCAPIKGHSYVFWYQQVLKNEFKFLISFQNENVFDETGMPKERFSAKCLPNSPCSLEIQATKLEDSAVYFCASSQSSGSNEQFFGPGTRLTVL.

V usage is TRBV29-1 and J usage is TRBJ2-5; 7 positions match TRBD2. From germline, CDR1 is SQVTM and CDR2 ANQGSEA. The CDR3 contains 13 residues. Trimming took 4 bases from V and 2 from J; bases not matched to a gene: 4. DNA for the CDR3: TGCAGCGTTGTCCTAGCGGTGCAAGAGACCCAGTACTTC. Translating it yields CSVVLAVQETQYF.

This sequence joins TRBV20-1 and TRBJ2-7; 10 bases align to TRBD2. This CDR3 contains 14 residues. V shed 6 bases, J shed 4 bases, and the junction held 9 bases outside the gene matches. The germline gives CDR1 DFQATT, CDR2 SNEGSKA (reference sequence). CDR3 loop: CSAGGLAAQYEQYF. The CDR3 bases are TGCAGTGCCGGAGGACTAGCGGCCCAGTACGAGCAGTACTTC.

The chain joins TRBV6-5 to TRBJ2-4; D perhaps matches TRBD2 (5 bases). This CDR3 comprises 14 residues. Germline-derived CDR1 and CDR2 are MNHEY and SVGAGI. V lost 0 bases and J lost 13, with 16 bases in between. The CDR3 reads CASSYSIGPWEQYF. As DNA, the CDR3 is TGTGCCAGCAGTTACTCGATCGGGCCCTGGGAGCAGTACTTC.

Details on this clonotype: The junction and the germline gene differ at one end; a read error may be behind it. This chain links TRBV12-3 or TRBV12-4 with TRBJ1-6, with D perhaps matching TRBD1 (5 bases). This CDR3 contains 14 residues. DNA for the CDR3: TGTGCCAGCAGTTGGCGACAGAAGAATTCACCCCCCCACTTT. Translating gives CASSWRQKNSPPHF.

Details on this clonotype: A read error is possible here, since a much larger clone lies one base away. J is TRBJ2-3 and V is TRBV29-1; a weak D match, TRBD1 (6 bases). Germline V gene sequence: CDR1 SQVTM, CDR2 ANQGSEA. V lost 4 bases, J lost 8 bases, and 16 bases lay in between. CDR3 length: 13 amino acids. In DNA, the CDR3 is TGCAGCGTTGCCCCGTTACAGGGTGGTACGCAGTATTTT. Protein: CSVAPLQGGTQYF.

The genes are TRBV28 and TRBJ2-6; TRBD1 aligns across 8 bases. Germline V CDR1 and CDR2: MDHEN, SYDVKM. The V and J ends lost 5 bases and 0 bases, in that order; junction bases with no gene match: 3. CDR3 size: 16 residues. DNA of the CDR3: TGTGCCAGCAGTCCGGGACAGGCCTCTGGGGCCAACGTCCTGACTTTC. As protein: CASSPGQASGANVLTF.

J is TRBJ2-7 and V is TRBV2; tentative D call: TRBD1 (5 bases). This CDR3 comprises 13 residues. Germline loops: CDR1 SNHLY, CDR2 FYNNEI. V was cut by 9 bases and J by 3 bases, with 15 bases left in between. The CDR3 DNA reads TGTGCCAGAAGGTGGGGCCGGAGCTACGAGCAGTACTTC. Translating it yields CARRWGRSYEQYF.

The J gene is TRBJ2-7, the V gene TRBV2; 9 bases map to TRBD1. The CDR3 length is 15 residues. Germline CDR1 and CDR2: SNHLY and FYNNEI. V lost 3 bases to trimming and J lost 2 bases; unmatched junction nucleotides: 5. CDR3 in amino acids: CASSEVGQGTYEQYF. Written as DNA, the CDR3 is TGTGCCAGCAGTGAGGTGGGACAGGGAACCTACGAGCAGTACTTC.

The J gene is TRBJ1-2, the V gene TRBV20-1; D remains unclear. In germline, CDR1 is DFQATT, CDR2 SNEGSKA (reference sequence). V gave up 6 bases and J gave up 8 bases, with 19 bases separating them. The CDR3 runs to 13 residues. The CDR3 reads CSAPFWVVGGYTF. Here the CDR3 DNA reads TGCAGTGCCCCATTTTGGGTGGTAGGCGGCTACACCTTC.

This clonotype was counted between two and nine times. The rearrangement uses TRBV2 and TRBJ2-7, with D possibly being TRBD1 or TRBD2 (5 bases each). Germline assignment: CDR1 SNHLY and CDR2 FYNNEI. Trimming took off 8 bases at V and 4 bases at J, with 21 bases between the two ends. This CDR3 has 15 amino acids. For the CDR3, the DNA is TGTGCCAGCTCTGATCCGGGACCCAGCCAGTACGAGCAGTACTTC. It encodes CASSDPGPSQYEQYF.

The rearrangement links TRBV21-1 to TRBJ2-7; the D call of TRBD1 is as the table states it, not checked on the DNA. TRBV21-1 is noted as a pseudogene. The CDR3 sequence is 14 residues long. The CDR3 DNA sequence: TGTGCCAGCAGCTTCCCAGGAGGGGCGAACGAGCAGTACTTC. Protein: CASSFPGGANEQYF.